The 28 T cell receptor beta chains in this list originate from one sample, sequenced in a study of cytomegalovirus exposure and HLA in healthy donors. The PCR employed 60 Vbeta primers together with 13 Jbeta primers. Clones were sequenced by immunoSEQ multiplex PCR, and TCRdb holds only the in-frame ones, with some missing. The sample includes more than 75,000 clones, approximately 79% of them seen just once. The sequencing sample was made of PBMCs. These receptors all stem from a middle-aged woman in good health and CMV-seronegative.

This clone has more than one count but fewer than ten. The chain couples TRBV5-6 to TRBJ1-3, with D uncertain. Trimming removed 1 base at V and 0 bases at J, with 14 bases between. Germline V gene sequence: CDR1 SGHDT, CDR2 YYEEEE. The CDR3 is 17 amino acids. CDR3 region: CASSLLRERVSGNTIYF. The CDR3 region has the DNA TGTGCCAGCAGCTTGCTGAGGGAGCGGGTCTCTGGAAACACCATATATTTT.

The chain uses TRBV25-1 and TRBJ2-5, with 10 bases fitting TRBD2. The CDR3 loop spans 15 amino acids. Germline V lookup: CDR1 MGHDK, CDR2 SYGVNS. The V segment lost 5 bases and the J segment 5 bases; nucleotides outside the gene matches: 8. The CDR3 here is CASSFSSGGAETQYF. CDR3 bases: TGTGCCAGCAGTTTCTCAAGCGGGGGGGCGGAGACCCAGTACTTC.

J is TRBJ2-3 and V is TRBV4-3, with 10 positions matching TRBD2. V dropped 2 bases and J dropped 4; count of bases not matched to a gene: 3. The CDR3 totals 15 residues. The germline V gene has CDR1 LGHNA and CDR2 YSLEER. CDR3 in amino acids: CASSQRLAGPDTQYF. The CDR3 DNA reads TGCGCCAGCAGCCAACGACTAGCGGGCCCAGATACGCAGTATTTT.

J is TRBJ2-1 and V is TRBV2; 8 positions match TRBD2. The CDR3 covers 14 residues. Germline CDR1 is SNHLY and CDR2 is FYNNEI. Trimming took 4 bases from V and 4 from J; bases not matched to a gene: 3. CDR3 DNA sequence: TGTGCCAGCAGTGGTAGCGGGGCGTACAATGAGCAGTTCTTC. This encodes CASSGSGAYNEQFF.

The chain employs TRBV29-1 and TRBJ2-5; 7 bases agree with TRBD1. TRBJ2-7 matches the DNA end more closely, so the J call is doubtful. Germline CDR1 reads SQVTM; CDR2 reads ANQGSEA. The CDR3 covers 14 residues. The DNA of the CDR3 is TGCAGCGTTGAAGAAACAGGGGTTCCCTACGAGCAGTACTTC. Protein: CSVEETGVPYEQYF.

V usage is TRBV7-6 and J usage is TRBJ1-1, with D tentatively TRBD1 (6 bases). Deletions cut 5 bases from V and 7 bases from J, with 23 bases between. The length of the CDR3 is 16 residues. Per germline, CDR1 SGHVS and CDR2 FNYEAQ. The CDR3 loop reads CASSPGLSPGDYEAFF. Here the CDR3 DNA reads TGTGCCAGCAGCCCAGGCCTATCTCCAGGGGATTATGAAGCTTTCTTT.

This clone was found once. The V and J genes are TRBV5-1 and TRBJ2-7; D is perhaps TRBD2 (6 bases). This CDR3 comprises 13 residues. Trimming took 4 bases from V and 6 from J, leaving 14 bases between them. Germline CDR1 SGHRS, CDR2 YFSETQ. The CDR3 is CASSPTGGPEQYF. CDR3 coding DNA: TGCGCCAGCAGCCCGACCGGGGGTCCCGAGCAGTACTTC.

This clone was detected once. The chain recombines TRBV12-5 with TRBJ1-2, with D perhaps TRBD1 (6 bases). V shed 2 bases and J shed 8 bases, with 9 bases lying between them. The germline gives CDR1 LGHNT, CDR2 FRNRAP. The length of the CDR3 is 12 residues. The CDR3 nucleotides are TGTGCTAGTGGTTTGCACAGGGCCGGCTACACCTTC. It translates to CASGLHRAGYTF. Full variable domain (outside the CDR3, taken from reference TRBV12-5 and TRBJ1-2): DARVTQTPRHKVTEMGQEVTMRCQPILGHNTVFWYRQTMMQGLELLAYFRNRAPLDDSGMPKDRFSAEMPDATLATLKIQPSEPRDSAVYFCASGLHRAGYTFGSGTRLTVV.

The genes are TRBV6-5 and TRBJ1-2; 9 bases align to TRBD1. There are 15 residues in the CDR3. CDR1 and CDR2 (germline): MNHEY, SVGAGI. V gave up 2 bases and J gave up 4 bases; unmatched junction bases: 5. The CDR3 is CASSYLGQGRYGYTF. CDR3 bases: TGTGCCAGCAGTTACCTCGGACAGGGGCGCTATGGCTACACCTTC.

V usage is TRBV6-5 and J usage is TRBJ1-1; D perhaps matches TRBD1 (6 bases). With 8 bases removed from V and 5 bases from J, the gap between germline ends came to 12 bases. Germline values: CDR1 MNHEY, CDR2 SVGAGI. The CDR3 length is 12 residues. DNA of the CDR3: TGTGCCAGCTCCAGGGGTGGAACTGAAGCTTTCTTT. Translating it yields CASSRGGTEAFF.

This clone was observed once. The V call is TRBV18, the J call TRBJ2-7; D is unresolved. The CDR3 runs to 15 residues. The V end lost 3 bases, the J end lost 2 bases, and 14 bases lay between the germline ends. Germline CDR1 is KGHSH and CDR2 is LQKENI. CDR3 bases: TGTGCCAGCTCACCGAGGATTCTCCCTACCTACGAGCAGTACTTC. This translates into CASSPRILPTYEQYF.

This chain connects TRBV7-9 to TRBJ1-1; D unresolved. CDR1 and CDR2 (germline): SEHNR, FQNEAQ (reference sequence). The CDR3 totals 13 residues. The V end was cut by 5 bases, the J end by 1 base, with 8 bases between. CDR3 nucleotides: TGTGCCAGCAGCCCCCAGGCGAACACTGAAGCTTTCTTT. Encoded protein: CASSPQANTEAFF.

The table lists this clone with a count of one. The genes are TRBV28 and TRBJ1-2; the D is unclear. The CDR3 runs 14 residues. Germline V gene sequence: CDR1 MDHEN, CDR2 SYDVKM. The ends were cut back, 3 bases at V and 5 bases at J, with 13 bases in the middle. CDR3 DNA sequence: TGTGCCAGCAGTTTGAAGGACGGCGGGTATGGCTACACCTTC. Protein: CASSLKDGGYGYTF.

This clone appeared a few times. The rearrangement joins TRBV5-1 to TRBJ2-1, with 7 bases identical to TRBD2. CDR3 length: 16 residues. The V gene's germline CDR1 is SGHRS and CDR2 YFSETQ. With V trimmed by 4 bases and J by 0 bases, 7 bases remained unmatched. The DNA for the CDR3 is TGCGCCAGCAGCCAAAACGGGGGGTTCTCCTACAATGAGCAGTTCTTC. Amino acids: CASSQNGGFSYNEQFF.

This clone was picked up one time. CDR3 nucleotide sequence: TGCGCCAGCAGCTTGGTTGGGACAGGGGAAAACACCATATATTTT. Its protein is CASSLVGTGENTIYF. V and J are TRBV5-1 and TRBJ1-3, with 10 bases lining up with TRBD1. The CDR3 extends over 15 amino acids. Germline V gives CDR1 SGHRS, CDR2 YFSETQ. V lost 0 bases and J lost 6; bases outside the gene matches: 3. Full variable domain (missing parts from reference TRBV5-1 and TRBJ1-3): KAGVTQTPRYLIKTRGQQVTLSCSPISGHRSVSWYQQTPGQGLQFLFEYFSETQRNKGNFPGRFSGRQFSNSRSEMNVSTLELGDSALYLCASSLVGTGENTIYFGEGSWLTVV.

J is TRBJ2-3 and V is TRBV9; 7 bases map to TRBD1. Germline trimming cut 3 bases from V and 4 bases from J; bases unmatched to any gene: 5. The CDR3 is made up of 14 amino acids. Germline CDR1 reads SGDLS; CDR2 reads YYNGEE. CDR3 loop: CASSGQGLADTQYF. The CDR3 DNA reads as TGTGCCAGCAGCGGACAGGGCCTGGCAGATACGCAGTATTTT.

The chain is built from TRBV6-6 and TRBJ2-5; D is unresolved. Trimming took off 2 bases at V and 5 bases at J, with 12 bases between the two ends. The germline V gene encodes CDR1 MNHNY and CDR2 SVGAGI (reference sequence). The CDR3 extends over 14 amino acids. The CDR3 loop is CASSYTTTRETQYF. CDR3 sequence (DNA): TGTGCCAGCAGTTACACCACAACCAGGGAGACCCAGTACTTC.

The chain recombines TRBV5-8 with TRBJ2-7, with 10 bases identical to TRBD1. V gave up 8 bases and J gave up 0 bases; unmatched junction bases: 11. The CDR3 length is 16 residues. The germline V gene encodes CDR1 SGHTS and CDR2 YDEGEE. Written as DNA, the CDR3 is TGTGCCAGTGACCGGGACAGGGGCTGGGGCTCCTACGAGCAGTACTTC. Translation: CASDRDRGWGSYEQYF.

The gene calls are TRBV6-4 and TRBJ2-1, with 13 bases fitting TRBD2. Germline V gives CDR1 MRHNA, CDR2 SNTAGT. The CDR3 loop spans 14 amino acids. The J segment lost 6 bases and the V segment lost 4 bases, leaving 0 bases of the junction unmatched. The CDR3 coding sequence is TGTGCCAGCAGTGGACTAGCGGGGGGCAATGAGCAGTTCTTC. Amino acids: CASSGLAGGNEQFF.

The chain uses TRBV10-3 and TRBJ1-2, with D unresolved. CDR3 length: 12 amino acids. CDR1 is ENHRY, CDR2 SYGVKD, per germline. V shed 1 base and J shed 4 bases, with 4 bases lying between them. This CDR3 is CAISEFGYGYTF. DNA for the CDR3: TGTGCCATCAGTGAGTTCGGCTATGGCTACACCTTC.

The chain is built from TRBV30 and TRBJ2-3, with D perhaps TRBD1 (6 bases). In germline, CDR1 is GTSNPN, CDR2 SVGIG (reference sequence). This CDR3 has 15 amino acids. Trimming left V 0 bases short and J 6 bases short, with 16 bases between. The CDR3: CAWSVREGGRDTQYF. The CDR3 DNA sequence: TGTGCCTGGAGTGTAAGGGAAGGGGGAAGGGATACGCAGTATTTT.

This chain links TRBV6-5 with TRBJ2-7; TRBD1 might be the D (6 bases). Germline CDR1 MNHEY, CDR2 SVGAGI. CDR3 length equals 14 residues. V shed 6 bases and J shed 4 bases, with 16 bases lying between them. CDR3 loop: CASSQDSTIYEQYF. The CDR3 nucleotides are TGTGCCAGCAGCCAGGACAGCACAATTTACGAGCAGTACTTC.

This clone was observed a few times. The CDR3 DNA reads TGCGCCAGCAGTCCAACCGGGACAGGGGTAACTGAAGCTTTCTTT. Translated, it gives CASSPTGTGVTEAFF. The V gene is TRBV5-1, the J gene TRBJ1-1, with TRBD1 identical over 10 bases. V was pared by 5 bases and J by 5 bases, with 9 bases of the junction left unmatched. Looked up from germline, CDR1 is SGHRS and CDR2 is YFSETQ. The CDR3 length is 15 residues.

The chain recombines TRBV30 with TRBJ2-1; D ambiguous. The CDR3 length is 13 residues. V lost 5 bases, J lost 0 bases, and 8 bases lay in between. The V gene's germline CDR1 is GTSNPN and CDR2 SVGIG (reference sequence). This CDR3 reads CAWASGSYNEQFF. CDR3 nucleotides: TGTGCCTGGGCCTCCGGCTCCTACAATGAGCAGTTCTTC.

This clone was seen a handful of times. V usage is TRBV4-2 and J usage is TRBJ2-3; D unclear. Looked up from germline, CDR1 is LGHNA and CDR2 is YNFKEQ. The CDR3 consists of 14 residues. The germline V and J ends were trimmed by 1 base and 7 bases, with 12 bases remaining between them. CDR3 DNA: TGTGCCAGCAGCCAAGGTCCGGAGAGTAATACGCAGTATTTT. Amino acids: CASSQGPESNTQYF.

The chain couples TRBV19 to TRBJ1-2, with D unresolved. Trimming shortened V by 8 bases and J by 6 bases, and 16 bases separated the two germline ends. The germline V gene encodes CDR1 LNHDA and CDR2 SQIVND (reference sequence). CDR3 length: 13 amino acids. Here the CDR3 reads CASFETFLDGYTF. CDR3 coding DNA: TGTGCCAGTTTCGAGACTTTCTTGGATGGCTACACCTTC.

The rearrangement uses TRBV18 and TRBJ2-5; 9 bases are a match to TRBD1. Judging by the DNA end, TRBJ2-7 fits better; the J call may be wrong. The CDR3 is 14 amino acids. Germline V CDR1 and CDR2: KGHSH, LQKENI. The CDR3 protein is CASSPTGQGYEQYF. CDR3 bases: TGTGCCAGCTCACCCACGGGACAGGGATACGAGCAGTACTTC.

A remark on this clone: A junction boundary mismatches the germline segment, possibly from a read error. The genes are TRBV7-9 and TRBJ1-2, with 10 bases matching TRBD1. The CDR3 is 16 residues long. Per germline, CDR1 SEHNR and CDR2 FQNEAQ (reference sequence). The CDR3 loop reads CASSRSGTGANYGYPF. CDR3 nucleotide sequence: TGTGCCAGCAGCAGGTCCGGGACAGGGGCTAACTATGGCTACCCCTTC. The full variable domain, completed using reference TRBV7-9 and TRBJ1-2, is DTGVSQNPRHKITKRGQNVTFRCDPISEHNRLYWYRQTLGQGPEFLTYFQNEAQLEKSRLLSDRFSAERPKGSFSTLEIQRTEQGDSAMYLCASSRSGTGANYGYPFGSGTRLTVV.